These 21 T cell receptor beta chains were all obtained from the same sample, sequenced in a study of neoadjuvant anti-PD-1 for oral cavity cancer. Data came from immunoSEQ multiplex PCR; TCRdb stores just in-frame clones and leaves some out. Of approximately 37,000 clones in the sample, about 83% were seen once. The starting material was PBMCs, obtained before nivolumab (anti-PD-1) treatment. All receptors derive from a person between 35 and 79 years old with oral cavity squamous cell carcinoma.

This chain uses TRBV4-1 with TRBJ1-1; tentatively, D is TRBD1 (5 bases). CDR3 length: 15 residues. Germline CDR1 reads MGHRA; CDR2 reads YSYEKL. V was shortened by 0 bases and J by 4 bases, with 12 bases between the two germline ends. The CDR3 region has the DNA TGCGCCAGCAGCCAAGACAGGGCGGGAGGCACTGAAGCTTTCTTT. This codes for CASSQDRAGGTEAFF.

The rearrangement uses TRBV27 and TRBJ1-6, with a possible D match to TRBD1 (6 bases). The CDR3 has 16 residues. V lost 6 bases and J lost 2, with 14 bases in between. Germline CDR1 and CDR2: MNHEY and SMNVEV (reference sequence). The chain's CDR3 is CASRAGASTYNSPLHF. CDR3 in DNA: TGTGCCAGCAGGGCAGGGGCCAGCACCTATAATTCACCCCTCCACTTT.

The gene calls are TRBV10-3 and TRBJ2-1; 10 positions agree with TRBD1. The CDR3 has 14 residues. After removal of 10 bases from V and 7 bases from J, the junction contained 10 bases not matched to a gene. Germline V gene lookup returns CDR1 ENHRY and CDR2 SYGVKD. In DNA, the CDR3 is TGTGCCACCCCCGACAGGGGGCTCGTTAATGAGCAGTTCTTC. Encoded protein: CATPDRGLVNEQFF.

This clone was recorded a few times. The chain carries TRBV5-4 and TRBJ2-2; D unresolved. Trimming took off 4 bases at V and 5 bases at J, with 9 bases between the two ends. The CDR3 covers 13 residues. The germline gives CDR1 SGHNT, CDR2 YYREEE (reference sequence). As DNA, the CDR3 is TGTGCCAGCAGCGCCGGCTGGACCGGGGAGCTGTTTTTT. Its protein is CASSAGWTGELFF.

This chain uses TRBV6-6 with TRBJ1-5; D possibly corresponds to TRBD1 (5 bases). Between the trimmed V and J ends, which lost 2 bases and 0 bases, there was a span of 11 bases. The CDR3 is made up of 16 amino acids. CDR1 MNHNY and CDR2 SVGAGI come from the germline V gene (reference sequence). The CDR3 nucleotides are TGTGCCAGCAGTTACCCGACAGAGAATAGCAATCAGCCCCAGCATTTT. Encoded protein: CASSYPTENSNQPQHF.

J is TRBJ1-1 and V is TRBV5-4; D ambiguous. CDR3 length: 13 residues. Germline CDR1 reads SGHNT; CDR2 reads YYREEE (reference sequence). V was pared by 4 bases and J by 3 bases, with 10 bases between. The CDR3 nucleotides read TGTGCCAGCAGCCTGAAGGGTTACACTGAAGCTTTCTTT. Protein sequence: CASSLKGYTEAFF.

The V and J genes are TRBV15 and TRBJ2-3, with TRBD1 identical over 9 bases. Unmatched junction bases numbered 9, after V lost 6 bases and J lost 8 bases. Germline CDR1 is LNHNV and CDR2 is YYDKDF (reference sequence). The CDR3 totals 14 residues. This chain's CDR3 is CATREDRGWGTQYF. CDR3 in DNA: TGTGCCACCAGGGAGGACAGGGGTTGGGGTACGCAGTATTTT.

The rearrangement uses TRBV7-9 and TRBJ2-1; 10 bases fit TRBD1. The CDR3 totals 14 residues. Germline-derived CDR1 and CDR2 are SEHNR and FQNEAQ (reference sequence). V lost 8 bases to trimming and J lost 6 bases; unmatched junction nucleotides: 7. This CDR3 reads CASRGDRGINEQFF. The CDR3 DNA is TGTGCCAGCCGTGGGGACAGGGGTATCAATGAGCAGTTCTTC.

This chain connects TRBV7-2 to TRBJ1-2; 7 bases agree with TRBD1. CDR3 length equals 19 residues. CDR1 is SGHTA and CDR2 is FQGNSA in the germline V gene. Trimming cost V 5 bases and J 4 bases; bases outside gene matches: 22. CDR3 in amino acids: CASSPGMWQGGLATYGYTF. In DNA form, the CDR3 reads TGTGCCAGCAGCCCCGGCATGTGGCAGGGGGGCCTCGCTACCTATGGCTACACCTTC.

This sequence joins TRBV25-1 and TRBJ2-1; 7 bases match TRBD1. With 6 bases clipped from V and 9 bases from J, the junction kept 11 bases outside the gene matches. Germline-derived CDR1 and CDR2 are MGHDK and SYGVNS. This CDR3 is 14 amino acids long. In DNA form, the CDR3 reads TGTGCCAGCAGCTTCCCGGGACAGCTCCCTGAGCAGTTCTTC. Translated: CASSFPGQLPEQFF.

The rearrangement joins TRBV4-1 to TRBJ2-1, with 12 bases fitting TRBD1. CDR1 and CDR2 from the germline V gene are MGHRA and YSYEKL. The CDR3 runs to 18 residues. Trimming cost V 2 bases and J 1 base; bases outside gene matches: 6. The CDR3, as DNA: TGCGCCAGCAGCCAAAACCGGGACAGGGGGCTATCCTACAATGAGCAGTTCTTC. Amino acid sequence: CASSQNRDRGLSYNEQFF.

The chain couples TRBV6-1 to TRBJ2-2; D gene unclear. The CDR3 extends over 15 amino acids. V gave up 3 bases and J gave up 4 bases, with 12 bases separating them. The germline gives CDR1 MNHNS, CDR2 SASEGT. The CDR3 coding sequence is TGTGCCAGCAGTGACCGGGCAGAAATCACCGGGGAGCTGTTTTTT. This gives the protein CASSDRAEITGELFF.

The V call is TRBV10-1, the J call TRBJ2-7; D call uncertain. V was clipped by 3 bases and J by 1 base, with 4 bases between them. The CDR3 is 12 residues long. The V gene's germline CDR1 is WNHNN and CDR2 SYGVQD (reference sequence). This CDR3 is CASSEGSYEQYF. The CDR3 coding sequence is TGCGCCAGCAGTGAAGGGTCCTACGAGCAGTACTTC.

This rearrangement joins TRBV5-1 to TRBJ2-2, with 7 bases fitting TRBD1. The germline V gene encodes CDR1 SGHRS and CDR2 YFSETQ. J was trimmed by 1 base and V by 2 bases; bases with no gene match: 5. The length of the CDR3 is 16 residues. This chain's CDR3 is CASSLGDSMNTGELFF. Here the CDR3 DNA reads TGCGCCAGCAGCTTAGGGGACAGCATGAACACCGGGGAGCTGTTTTTT.

V is TRBV7-2 and J is TRBJ1-5; TRBD1 matches 8 bases. The germline V gene has CDR1 SGHTA and CDR2 FQGNSA. CDR3 length: 14 residues. V was pared by 5 bases and J by 5 bases, with 5 bases of the junction left unmatched. This chain's CDR3 is CASSRDRYDQPQHF. Written as DNA, the CDR3 is TGTGCCAGCAGCCGGGACAGGTACGATCAGCCCCAGCATTTT.

This chain connects TRBV6-1 to TRBJ2-7; possible D gene TRBD1, 6 bases. This CDR3 is 14 amino acids long. The V end was cut by 6 bases, the J end by 7 bases, with 19 bases between. Germline CDR1 and CDR2: MNHNS and SASEGT. CDR3 residues: CASRENRDSFEQYF. The CDR3 DNA sequence: TGTGCCAGCAGAGAGAACAGGGATTCTTTTGAGCAGTACTTC.

The rearrangement joins TRBV28 to TRBJ1-5; D is unresolved. Germline lookup yields CDR1 MDHEN and CDR2 SYDVKM. The V gene lost 6 bases and the J gene lost 6 bases, with 12 bases spanning the gap. There are 13 residues in the CDR3. CDR3 residues: CASSTLDGQPQHF. CDR3 DNA sequence: TGTGCCAGCAGCACCCTGGACGGTCAGCCCCAGCATTTT.

The chain employs TRBV10-3 and TRBJ2-3; the D gene is possibly TRBD2 (7 bases). Germline CDR1 reads ENHRY; CDR2 reads SYGVKD. V was shortened by 4 bases and J by 1 base, with 18 bases between the two germline ends. The CDR3 length is 17 residues. In DNA form, the CDR3 reads TGTGCCATCAGTGGACAAAAACAGGGAGGGGGCACAGATACGCAGTATTTT. The encoded protein is CAISGQKQGGGTDTQYF.

In nucleotides, the CDR3 is TGTGCCAGCAGCTTTGGGGACAGCAATGGGAACTATGGCTACACCTTC. Protein product: CASSFGDSNGNYGYTF. The chain is built from TRBV11-1 and TRBJ1-2, with 7 bases aligning to TRBD1. V lost 3 bases to trimming and J lost 2 bases; unmatched junction nucleotides: 9. The CDR3 has 16 amino acids. The germline CDR1 and CDR2 sequences are SGHAT and FQDESV (reference sequence). The variable domain in full, with the rest retrieved from reference TRBV11-1 and TRBJ1-2, is EAEVAQSPRYKITEKSQAVAFWCDPISGHATLYWYRQILGQGPELLVQFQDESVVDDSQLPKDRFSAERLKGVDSTLKIQPAELGDSAMYLCASSFGDSNGNYGYTFGSGTRLTVV.

On this clone itself: Within the sample, other DNA sequences also encode this same CDR3. This chain connects TRBV29-1 to TRBJ2-5, with TRBD1 identical over 7 bases. Germline values: CDR1 SQVTM, CDR2 ANQGSEA. This CDR3 has 13 residues. With V trimmed by 3 bases and J by 2 bases, 3 bases remained unmatched. This CDR3 reads CSVEVTGQETQYF. The CDR3 DNA follows: TGCAGCGTTGAGGTGACAGGGCAAGAGACCCAGTACTTC. The full variable domain, with the rest looked up from reference TRBV29-1 and TRBJ2-5, is SAVISQKPSRDICQRGTSLTIQCQVDSQVTMMFWYRQQPGQSLTLIATANQGSEATYESGFVIDKFPISRPNLTFSTLTVSNMSPEDSSIYLCSVEVTGQETQYFGPGTRLLVL.

The chain is built from TRBV5-6 and TRBJ2-5, with TRBD2 matching 12 bases. The CDR3 extends over 15 amino acids. Germline V gene sequence: CDR1 SGHDT, CDR2 YYEEEE. V shed 3 bases, J shed 2 bases, and the junction held 2 bases outside the gene matches. The CDR3 sequence: CASSSGLAGQETQYF. CDR3 sequence (DNA): TGTGCCAGCAGCTCAGGACTAGCGGGGCAAGAGACCCAGTACTTC.